The rows below give T cell receptor beta chains drawn from one sample of a study of vaccination and CD4 T cells after COVID-19. These receptors are not linked to any known antigen. Each CDR3 protein is one row after TCRdb ran MiXCR on the PCR reads. The sample has roughly 28,000 distinct CDR3 sequences; around 60% are singletons. Sequenced here: CD4+ T cells from blood, cultured in vitro, sampled after SARS-CoV-2 vaccination. The receptors come from a human donor who received a COVID-19 vaccine. Each CDR3 is given with its conserved first and last residue. Each record gives: clone size, V gene, J gene, CDR3 protein. Not all rows give a size; the values are once, few, many and, for expanded clones, a class.

abundance: NA
v_gene: TRBV11-3
j_gene: TRBJ2-1
CDR3aa: CASSLVLTSGYNEQFF

abundance: NA
v_gene: TRBV20-1
j_gene: TRBJ2-3
CDR3aa: CSARGGLAGWTDTQYF

abundance: NA
v_gene: TRBV24-1
j_gene: TRBJ2-5
CDR3aa: CATSRTGTETQYF

abundance: NA
v_gene: TRBV20-1
j_gene: TRBJ1-2
CDR3aa: CSARGDREKGYTF

abundance: once
v_gene: TRBV7-2
j_gene: TRBJ2-5
CDR3aa: CASSFGDGETQYF

abundance: NA
v_gene: TRBV19
j_gene: TRBJ2-3
CDR3aa: CASSFGLAGRTDTQYF

abundance: NA
v_gene: TRBV7-2
j_gene: TRBJ1-6
CDR3aa: CASSQGTTSPLHF

abundance: NA
v_gene: TRBV12-3/TRBV12-4
j_gene: TRBJ2-2
CDR3aa: CASSSSSGGALGLTGELFF

abundance: few
v_gene: TRBV12-3/TRBV12-4
j_gene: TRBJ1-2
CDR3aa: CASSLQGAYYGYTF

abundance: NA
v_gene: TRBV7-9
j_gene: TRBJ1-1
CDR3aa: CASRLEPNTEAFF

abundance: NA
v_gene: TRBV20-1
j_gene: TRBJ2-3
CDR3aa: CSAGASLGTDTQYF

abundance: NA
v_gene: TRBV5-8
j_gene: TRBJ2-3
CDR3aa: CASSFSAGRISTDTQYF

abundance: NA
v_gene: TRBV4-2
j_gene: TRBJ2-1
CDR3aa: CASSQESSGLNNEQFF

abundance: NA
v_gene: TRBV12-3/TRBV12-4
j_gene: TRBJ2-3
CDR3aa: CASSLEISGGTDTQYF

abundance: NA
v_gene: TRBV12-3/TRBV12-4
j_gene: TRBJ1-1
CDR3aa: CASSLWIGMNTEAFF

abundance: NA
v_gene: TRBV5-1
j_gene: TRBJ2-7
CDR3aa: CASSARTGGDEQYF

abundance: NA
v_gene: TRBV30
j_gene: TRBJ1-1
CDR3aa: CAWSDTGAGSEAFF

abundance: NA
v_gene: TRBV14
j_gene: TRBJ2-7
CDR3aa: CASSPRQGGTYEQYF

abundance: NA
v_gene: TRBV7-9
j_gene: TRBJ1-2
CDR3aa: CASSSRDNLYGYTF

abundance: NA
v_gene: TRBV12-3/TRBV12-4
j_gene: TRBJ2-2
CDR3aa: CASNYRALPNGELFF

abundance: NA
v_gene: TRBV12-3/TRBV12-4
j_gene: TRBJ2-5
CDR3aa: CASSLAGRGPQETQYF

abundance: few
v_gene: TRBV7-9
j_gene: TRBJ1-1
CDR3aa: CASSLGDGSSNTEAFF

abundance: NA
v_gene: TRBV7-3
j_gene: TRBJ2-3
CDR3aa: CASSLTGGGGATDTQYF

abundance: once
v_gene: TRBV20-1
j_gene: TRBJ2-3
CDR3aa: CSARVLAGGLSSTDTQYF

abundance: NA
v_gene: TRBV6-1
j_gene: TRBJ1-5
CDR3aa: CASSEAGPGPHQPQHF

abundance: NA
v_gene: TRBV7-2
j_gene: TRBJ2-3
CDR3aa: CASSLAPLGTGIGDTQYF

abundance: few
v_gene: TRBV2
j_gene: TRBJ1-1
CDR3aa: CASRPTDGVNTEAFF

abundance: NA
v_gene: TRBV6-1
j_gene: TRBJ2-5
CDR3aa: CASQVGLAGRETQYF

abundance: once
v_gene: TRBV12-3/TRBV12-4
j_gene: TRBJ1-2
CDR3aa: CASSLDRGYNYGYTF

abundance: NA
v_gene: TRBV2
j_gene: TRBJ1-1
CDR3aa: CASSGWRPRWVNTEAFF

abundance: NA
v_gene: TRBV6-1
j_gene: TRBJ1-5
CDR3aa: CASFKGNSNQPQHF